This T cell receptor (beta chain) emerged from a study of T cell changes during pregnancy in multiple sclerosis. The length of the CDR3 is 13 residues. V lost 2 bases and J lost 7, with 8 bases in between. Germline values: CDR1 LNHDA, CDR2 SQIVND (reference sequence). This table comes from immunoSEQ multiplex PCR, and its TCRdb copy is limited to in-frame clones, with some not included. This table has 40,000 or so clones, about 92% appearing once. The chain recombines TRBV19 with TRBJ2-2, with D possibly matching TRBD2 (6 bases). The clonotype was recovered from a female donor with multiple sclerosis, enrolled in a pregnancy study. The input for sequencing was CD8+ T cells from peripheral blood mononuclear cells, taken in the first trimester of pregnancy. CDR3 sequence: CASSIWGVGELFF. In DNA, the CDR3 is TGTGCCAGTAGTATATGGGGGGTCGGGGAGCTGTTTTTT.